This passage covers 16 T cell receptor beta chains from one sample sequenced in a study of vaccination effects on CD4 cells after COVID-19. These receptors have no identified antigens. Expansion of antigen-specific CD4+ T cells with viral peptide pools was carried out by the ViraFEST assay before sequencing. CD4+ T cell isolation took place after approximately ten days of culture. TCRdb's copy holds only in-frame clones and misses some; the assay was immunoSEQ multiplex PCR. The data contain about 79,000 clones, approximately 74% of them singletons. Sample: CD4+ T cells from PBMCs cultured with HCoV-229E spike peptides, taken before COVID-19 vaccination. The receptors were gathered from a human donor who received a COVID-19 vaccine.

V and J are TRBV6-2 or TRBV6-3 and TRBJ1-1; D not certain. The germline V and J ends were trimmed by 0 bases and 1 base, with 6 bases remaining between them. The germline CDR1 and CDR2 sequences are MNHEY and SVGEGT. CDR3 length: 14 residues. The CDR3 reads CASSYSGGNTEAFF. CDR3 nucleotide sequence: TGTGCCAGCAGTTACTCAGGCGGGAACACTGAAGCTTTCTTT.

The chain is built from TRBV30 and TRBJ1-4, with TRBD1 as a possible D gene (5 bases). CDR1 and CDR2 from the germline V gene are GTSNPN and SVGIG (reference sequence). V lost 0 bases to trimming and J lost 4 bases, with 12 bases between them. This CDR3 has 15 amino acids. CDR3 sequence reads: CAWSVLGGDNEKLFF. The CDR3 DNA follows: TGTGCCTGGAGTGTACTGGGGGGAGATAATGAAAAACTGTTTTTT.

The chain recombines TRBV3-1 (or the pseudogene TRBV3-2) with TRBJ2-7; perhaps TRBD1 as D (6 bases). The V end was cut by 4 bases, the J end by 4 bases, with 20 bases between. Germline V gene data show CDR1 as LGHDT and CDR2 as YNNKEL (reference sequence). CDR3 length: 16 residues. This CDR3 is CASSPPVGARGYEQYV. CDR3 sequence (DNA): TGTGCCAGCAGCCCGCCCGTGGGGGCGAGAGGGTACGAGCAGTACGTC.

In this sample, this clone turned up a few times. The rearrangement uses TRBV28 and TRBJ1-4; maybe TRBD1 (5 bases). V gave up 8 bases and J gave up 2 bases, with 9 bases separating them. This CDR3 is built from 13 residues. The germline gives CDR1 MDHEN, CDR2 SYDVKM. CDR3 protein: CASAGSTNEKLFF. Here the CDR3 DNA reads TGTGCCAGCGCAGGGAGCACTAATGAAAAACTGTTTTTT.

This chain uses TRBV18 with TRBJ2-1, with 8 bases that match TRBD2. V shed 3 bases and J 5 bases; nucleotides not matched to a gene: 12. This CDR3 has 17 amino acids. Germline values: CDR1 KGHSH, CDR2 LQKENI. The CDR3 sequence is CASSPSLAGKKDNEQFF. The CDR3 coding sequence is TGTGCCAGCTCACCGTCGTTAGCGGGAAAAAAAGACAATGAGCAGTTCTTC.

The chain links TRBV5-6 to TRBJ1-2, with unresolved D. Germline values: CDR1 SGHDT, CDR2 YYEEEE. V was pared by 0 bases and J by 0 bases, with 9 bases between. This CDR3 has 15 residues. CDR3 DNA sequence: TGTGCCAGCAGCTTGGAGGTCAGAACTAACTATGGCTACACCTTC. Amino acids: CASSLEVRTNYGYTF. Full variable domain (rest looked up from reference TRBV5-6 and TRBJ1-2): DAGVTQSPTHLIKTRGQQVTLRCSPKSGHDTVSWYQQALGQGPQFIFQYYEEEERQRGNFPDRFSGHQFPNYSSELNVNALLLGDSALYLCASSLEVRTNYGYTFGSGTRLTVV.

The J gene is TRBJ1-5, the V gene TRBV28; TRBD1 matches at 7 bases. This CDR3 is 15 amino acids long. Trimming removed 2 bases from V and 1 base from J; junction bases left unmatched: 2. The germline gives CDR1 MDHEN, CDR2 SYDVKM. CDR3 sequence: CASSLTTGSNQPQHF. CDR3 in DNA: TGTGCCAGCAGTTTAACGACAGGGAGCAATCAGCCCCAGCATTTT.

The rearrangement joins TRBV7-2 to TRBJ2-2, with 7 nucleotides matching TRBD2. V dropped 1 base and J dropped 0; count of bases not matched to a gene: 8. Germline CDR1 SGHTA, CDR2 FQGNSA. The CDR3 extends over 18 amino acids. The CDR3 nucleotides are TGTGCCAGCAGCTTAGATCCAGCGGGGCATGCGAACACCGGGGAGCTGTTTTTT. Residues: CASSLDPAGHANTGELFF. The complete variable domain, with remaining parts taken from reference TRBV7-2 and TRBJ2-2, reads GAGVSQSPSNKVTEKGKDVELRCDPISGHTALYWYRQSLGQGLEFLIYFQGNSAPDKSGLPSDRFSAERTGGSVSTLTIQRTQQEDSAVYLCASSLDPAGHANTGELFFGEGSRLTVL.

This clone has only a few counts. J is TRBJ1-5 and V is TRBV4-1; D gene uncertain. This CDR3 has 16 amino acids. Germline lookup yields CDR1 MGHRA and CDR2 YSYEKL. V dropped 0 bases and J dropped 2 bases, with 11 bases sitting between them. CDR3 amino acids: CASSQEAQGGNQPQHF. CDR3 coding DNA: TGCGCCAGCAGCCAAGAAGCTCAAGGAGGCAATCAGCCCCAGCATTTT.

This chain joins TRBV2 and TRBJ2-3, with D unresolved. The CDR3 is 12 amino acids. Germline-derived CDR1 and CDR2 are SNHLY and FYNNEI. With 6 bases removed from V and 1 base from J, the gap between germline ends came to 5 bases. The CDR3 sequence is CASSGRTDTQYF. Here the CDR3 DNA reads TGTGCCAGCAGCGGACGCACAGATACGCAGTATTTT.

The chain has TRBV5-1 and TRBJ2-3; the D gene could be TRBD1 or TRBD2 (5 bases each). The germline V gene has CDR1 SGHRS and CDR2 YFSETQ. V shed 4 bases and J shed 2 bases, with 11 bases lying between them. The CDR3 extends over 14 amino acids. CDR3: CASSRGDPTDTQYF. The DNA for the CDR3 is TGCGCCAGCAGCAGAGGGGACCCCACAGATACGCAGTATTTT. Variable domain in full (rest from reference TRBV5-1 and TRBJ2-3): KAGVTQTPRYLIKTRGQQVTLSCSPISGHRSVSWYQQTPGQGLQFLFEYFSETQRNKGNFPGRFSGRQFSNSRSEMNVSTLELGDSALYLCASSRGDPTDTQYFGPGTRLTVL.

DNA of the CDR3: TGTGCCAGCAGCCGGGCTTTCCTACTTGGGGCCAACGTCCTGACTTTC. It is translated as CASSRAFLLGANVLTF. The rearrangement uses TRBV14 and TRBJ2-6; D uncertain. Germline values: CDR1 SGHDN, CDR2 FVKESK. V was cut by 4 bases and J by 3 bases, with 13 bases left in between. This CDR3 region has 16 residues.

This clone showed up just once. The CDR3 sequence is CATSDSGLAGLGVDTQYF. As DNA, the CDR3 is TGTGCCACCAGTGATTCGGGACTAGCGGGGTTAGGAGTGGATACGCAGTATTTT. This chain connects TRBV24-1 to TRBJ2-3, with 13 bases aligning to TRBD2. The CDR3 is made up of 18 amino acids. Germline loops: CDR1 KGHDR, CDR2 SFDVKD. The trim removed 2 bases at V and 6 bases at J, leaving 10 bases unmatched.

The rearrangement uses TRBV7-8 and TRBJ2-2; 9 positions agree with TRBD1. Germline lookup yields CDR1 SGHVS and CDR2 FQNEAQ. The CDR3 runs to 15 residues. Losses at the gene ends were 2 bases for V and 6 bases for J; bases not matched to a gene: 4. The CDR3 here is CASSLRDRVSGELFF. In nucleotides, the CDR3 is TGTGCCAGCAGCTTAAGGGACAGGGTATCCGGGGAGCTGTTTTTT. The full variable domain, with the rest looked up from reference TRBV7-8 and TRBJ2-2, is GAGVSQSPRYKVAKRGQDVALRCDPISGHVSLFWYQQALGQGPEFLTYFQNEAQLDKSGLPSDRFFAERPEGSVSTLKIQRTQQEDSAVYLCASSLRDRVSGELFFGEGSRLTVL.

The chain combines TRBV18 with TRBJ2-5; D may be TRBD2 (7 bases). V was pared by 2 bases and J by 5 bases, with 12 bases between. This CDR3 spans 14 amino acids. Germline V gene data show CDR1 as KGHSH and CDR2 as LQKENI. The CDR3 DNA reads as TGTGCCAGCTCACCATTCGGGGGGCTGGAGACCCAGTACTTC. Residues: CASSPFGGLETQYF.

J is TRBJ1-1 and V is TRBV5-1, with D tentatively TRBD1 (5 bases). V was trimmed by 0 bases and J by 3 bases, leaving 12 bases between them. This CDR3 contains 15 residues. Germline V gene lookup returns CDR1 SGHRS and CDR2 YFSETQ. CDR3 region: CASSLGSREDTEAFF. DNA for the CDR3: TGCGCCAGCAGCTTGGGGTCCAGGGAAGACACTGAAGCTTTCTTT.